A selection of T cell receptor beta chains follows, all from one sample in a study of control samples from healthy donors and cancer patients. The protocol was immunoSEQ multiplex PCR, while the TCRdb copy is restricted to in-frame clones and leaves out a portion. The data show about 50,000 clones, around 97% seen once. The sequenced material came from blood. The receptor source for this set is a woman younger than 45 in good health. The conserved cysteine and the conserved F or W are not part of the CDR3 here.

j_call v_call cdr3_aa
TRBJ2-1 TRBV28 ASSFLDTSNEQF
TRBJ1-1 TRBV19 ASMGAQQRNTEAF
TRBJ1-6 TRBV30 AWSEPGGNSPLH
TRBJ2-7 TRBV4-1 ASSQTGNREQY
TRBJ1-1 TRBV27 ASKLPEEAF
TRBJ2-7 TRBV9 ASSVGTGQQGEQY
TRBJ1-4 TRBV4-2 ASSQDLWGIINEKLF
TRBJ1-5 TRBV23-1 ASSQSRGGNQPQH
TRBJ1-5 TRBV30 AWNNGQGGNQPQH
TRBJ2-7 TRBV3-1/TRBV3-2 ASSHAPGLPYEQY
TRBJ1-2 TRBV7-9 ASSPWTGTNYGYT
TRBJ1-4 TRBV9 ASSVALGGASNEKLF
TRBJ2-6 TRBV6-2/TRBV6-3 ASSSGRDSGANVLT
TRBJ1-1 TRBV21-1 ASSRSHRGEAF
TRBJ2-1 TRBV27 ASSQGLAGVNEQF
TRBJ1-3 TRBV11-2 ASSFATGTGLNTIY
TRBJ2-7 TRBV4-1 ASSQVLAGAYEQY
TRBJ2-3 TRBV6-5 ASRGTGDPTQY
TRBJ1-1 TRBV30 AWGGQLNTEAF
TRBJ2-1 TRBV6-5 ASSYSGTGQF
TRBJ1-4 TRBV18 ASSRGATNEKLF
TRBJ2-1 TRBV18 ASSPTLGNEQF
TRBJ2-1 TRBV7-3 ASSLNPAGGHEQF
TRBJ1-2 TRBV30 ACPEGQIHGYT
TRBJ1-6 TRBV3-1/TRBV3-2 ASSQPTYNSPLH
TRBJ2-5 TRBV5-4 ASSLDQETQY
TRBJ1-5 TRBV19 ASSIAYSPDQPQH
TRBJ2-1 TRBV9 ASSASGTGYNEQF
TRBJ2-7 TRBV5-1 ASSRGTGTSGYEQY